This T cell receptor (beta chain) was captured in a study of shared clonotypes between healthy human individuals. Study-wide points: Memory subsets generally showed lower estimated richness than naive subsets.

The naive CD8 subset, CD45RO-negative cells positively selected for CCR7, excluded terminally differentiated effector memory CD45RA+ cells. This table comes from immunoSEQ multiplex PCR, and its TCRdb copy is limited to in-frame clones, with some not included. The sample has 700,000 to 950,000 clones, about 97% seen once. In germline, CDR1 is MNHEY, CDR2 SMNVEV (reference sequence). Trimming took 11 bases from V and 4 from J, leaving 18 bases between them. The CDR3 totals 13 residues. Details on this clone: Antigen specificity is unknown.

The sequence was obtained from a man under 40 in good health. The chain uses TRBV27 and TRBJ2-7, with a tentative D call TRBD2 (5 bases). Material: naive CD8+ T cells sorted from blood. The CDR3 coding sequence is TGTGCCGCGGCCCGGGGTATGATATACGAGCAGTACTTC. Translated, it gives CAAARGMIYEQYF.